This passage covers 7 T cell receptor beta chains from one sample sequenced in a study of T cell responses to AZD1222 COVID-19 vaccine. Profiling relied on immunoSEQ multiplex PCR, and the TCRdb table lists in-frame clones only, not all of them. The top ten clones hold 16% of a sample with 80,000 to 130,000 clones, approximately 91% of them seen once. Sequenced here: peripheral blood, sampled on day 0 of AZD1222 vaccination. These receptors originate from an adult in good health.

The sample holds one count of this clone. The chain is built from TRBV12-3 or TRBV12-4 and TRBJ1-1; 7 bases are a match to TRBD1. V lost 5 bases to trimming and J lost 4 bases; unmatched junction nucleotides: 1. The CDR3 totals 12 residues. CDR3 in DNA: TGTGCCAGCAGTCGACAGGGCACTGAAGCTTTCTTT. Translated: CASSRQGTEAFF.

This chain links TRBV6-5 with TRBJ1-5, with D possibly being TRBD1 (6 bases). Germline V CDR1 and CDR2: MNHEY, SVGAGI. V gave up 3 bases and J gave up 1 base, with 10 bases separating them. The CDR3 has 15 amino acids. The CDR3, as DNA: TGTGCCAGCAGTTATGCAGGGGTCAGCAATCAGCCCCAGCATTTT. As protein: CASSYAGVSNQPQHF.

The chain couples TRBV11-3 to TRBJ2-3; 7 nucleotides line up with TRBD2. Germline-derived CDR1 and CDR2 are SGHNT and YENEEA. J lost 3 bases, V lost 5 bases, and 5 bases had no gene match. This CDR3 is 14 amino acids long. The CDR3 DNA reads as TGTGCCAGCAGCATGGGAGGGCCGACAGATACGCAGTATTTT. It yields the protein CASSMGGPTDTQYF.

V usage is TRBV15 and J usage is TRBJ2-7; D gene ambiguous. Between the trimmed V and J ends, which lost 1 base and 3 bases, there was a span of 10 bases. This CDR3 region has 14 residues. Germline-derived CDR1 and CDR2 are LNHNV and YYDKDF (reference sequence). CDR3 amino acids: CATSRVEENYEQYF. CDR3 bases: TGTGCCACCAGCAGAGTGGAAGAGAACTACGAGCAGTACTTC.

This chain links TRBV6-5 with TRBJ1-1; D is undetermined. Germline V gene data show CDR1 as MNHEY and CDR2 as SVGAGI. V was shortened by 0 bases and J by 5 bases, with 10 bases between the two germline ends. CDR3 length: 14 amino acids. The CDR3, as DNA: TGTGCCAGCAGTTACTCGTTCCGGACGACTGAAGCTTTCTTT. Amino acids: CASSYSFRTTEAFF.

This chain links TRBV9 with TRBJ2-2, with a tentative D call TRBD1 (5 bases). The V and J ends lost 5 bases and 8 bases respectively, with 13 bases between them. The CDR3 has 13 amino acids. CDR1 is SGDLS, CDR2 YYNGEE, per germline. The CDR3 DNA sequence: TGTGCCAGCAGTCGCAGGGTCTTTGGGGAGCTGTTTTTT. Translated, it gives CASSRRVFGELFF.

The V call is TRBV12-5, the J call TRBJ1-1; D not certain. CDR1 and CDR2 from the germline V gene are LGHNT and FRNRAP. The CDR3 is 11 residues long. The ends were cut back, 3 bases at V and 2 bases at J, with 1 base in the middle. The CDR3 region is CASGFNTEAFF. The CDR3 coding sequence is TGTGCTAGTGGTTTCAACACTGAAGCTTTCTTT. The full variable domain, its missing parts supplied by reference TRBV12-5 and TRBJ1-1, is DARVTQTPRHKVTEMGQEVTMRCQPILGHNTVFWYRQTMMQGLELLAYFRNRAPLDDSGMPKDRFSAEMPDATLATLKIQPSEPRDSAVYFCASGFNTEAFFGQGTRLTVV.